The entry below describes one TCR beta chain. The specificity of this receptor is unknown. Base qualities were left out, and no much larger clone turns up one base away. This entry comes from a study of T cells in Graves' hyperthyroidism and ophthalmopathy (dated by TCRdb to the late 2010s). Regarding the research as a whole: Peripheral blood samples were taken at initial diagnosis, before any treatment was given. TCR V-J signatures able to tell the groups apart were searched for in a discovery cohort of 90 to 100 patients, of whom over 40 had Graves' ophthalmopathy and under 65 had stable Graves' hyperthyroidism. Prospective prediction of ophthalmopathy was tested in an independent validation cohort consisting of 18 to 20 hyperthyroidism patients and more than 15 patients who later progressed to ophthalmopathy. The 100 discovery patients were randomly split 7:3 into training and test sets. In several Graves' hyperthyroidism patients, the study also compared T-cell repertoires from thyroid tissue with T-cell repertoires from blood. Once sampling was done, hyperthyroidism patients were given methimazole at a starting dose of 30 mg daily, whereas ophthalmopathy patients were given high-dose intravenous methylprednisolone. The paper describes TCR Vbeta CDR3 sequencing of 135 peripheral blood samples, made up of roughly 40 ophthalmopathy patients, more than 70 hyperthyroidism patients and 17 progressor patients.

The TCR beta CDR3 regions were amplified from RNA transcripts. The first round of RT-PCR for the TCR CDR3 was performed with the HTBI primer set and the Qiagen OneStep RT-PCR kit. Libraries were constructed in a second round of multiplex PCR, after which size selection and purification were carried out. Paired-end sequencing of the libraries was performed with 100 bp reads on an Illumina HiSeq2000. In the source study's methods: SOAPnuke was used to process the raw data, removing reads that contained adapters or uncalled bases, had a mean Phred below 15, or lacked an exact match to the constant primer or identifier. COPE v1.2.5 was used to merge high-quality paired reads, and clonotypes were defined as unique nucleotide sequences. MiTCR v1.1 was used to align the clonotypes against IMGT TRBV, TRBD and TRBJ reference segments. The analysis was restricted to V-J combinations with a frequency above 0.0001, which together covered 99.2% of the repertoires. The TCS score was defined as the ratio of F50 (clonal expansion) to E x V (chaos), calculated using BLOSUM62-based TCRdist between CDR3 peptides within each V-J. Welch's t-statistics and random forest reduced several hundred V-J features to roughly 13, which were used in a naive Bayes classifier (R e1071). Using fastp trimming at Q25 and MiXCR clonotype assembly, TCRdb reanalyzed the public sequencing data and kept in-frame beta chains. Identical CDR3 protein sequences are pooled into one entry, listed with their most common genes and DNA. For this entry, the V and J calls and clone size follow TCRdb and not the study's own pipeline. This sample has approximately 400,000 distinct CDR3 sequences in its table, and roughly 14% of those were observed once. 20% to 25% of the sample lies in the top ten.

Hyperthyroidism patients were aged 18 to 65 years and newly diagnosed, with disease duration of less than 2 months. Exclusion was applied to patients with uncontrolled infections, other autoimmune diseases, pregnancy or lactation. Diagnoses relied on clinical symptoms, serum thyroxine and TRAb, thyroid ultrasound and orbital computed tomography. For progressor patients, blood was drawn at the first diagnosis of hyperthyroidism, before any ophthalmopathy symptoms had appeared. PBMCs were separated from under 12 ml of fresh peripheral blood using Ficoll-Paque density gradient centrifugation. Progressor patients were first diagnosed with Graves' hyperthyroidism and then developed ophthalmopathy during follow-up. Trizol reagent was used to extract total RNA, and RNA quality was then checked on an Agilent 2100 Bioanalyzer. On the study overall, not on this receptor specifically: Most expanded thyroid clonotypes (frequency above 0.001) were also detected in blood, suggesting blood repertoires may reflect thyroid immune responses. In validation, the model predicted progression to ophthalmopathy with over 60% sensitivity and around 72% specificity, a median of around 6.6 months before onset. Ophthalmopathy was separated from stable hyperthyroidism by a 13 V-J signature model, with about 86% sensitivity and about 81% specificity obtained in cross-validation and 80%/75% obtained in testing. No statistical method was used to set the sample size in advance, and investigators knew the group allocation.

V loses 1 base at its end and J loses 6 bases; junction bases beyond the gene matches: 0. From cysteine to phenylalanine, the CDR3 is 11 amino acids long. The DNA shown is the 33-base CDR3, in frame from base 1. The germline V gene sets CDR1 to SQVTM and CDR2 to ANQGSEA. This sequence originates from a man aged 30 to 45 with Graves' hyperthyroidism that later progressed to Graves' ophthalmopathy. The chain is assembled from TRBV29-1 and TRBJ2-7; the central 7 bases match TRBD2. The material sequenced was blood. The sequenced DNA: TGCAGCGTTGAAGCTAGCGGCGAGCAGTACTTC. This yields the protein CSVEASGEQYF.